This T cell receptor (beta chain) was sequenced for a study of blood T cell repertoires in COVID-19. Overall study context: Sites across the United States, Italy and Spain contributed samples from acute and convalescent COVID-19. T cells, B-cell-depleted T cells, or PBMCs provided the cDNA or gDNA that served as material.

CDR3 length: 13 amino acids. V lost 8 bases, J lost 8 bases, and 18 bases lay in between. CDR1 is GTSNPN, CDR2 SVGIG, per germline (reference sequence). In the authors' methods: Amplification of reference gene primers was used by the study to estimate nucleated cell counts. The data were produced by immunoSEQ multiplex PCR, yet TCRdb's version contains in-frame clones alone and is incomplete. That table furnishes V, J and clone size, whereas the DNA furnished D and trimming. This sample has around 68,000 clones, with roughly three quarters found just once. The specimen was peripheral blood. The V gene is TRBV30, the J gene TRBJ2-2, with D perhaps TRBD1 (6 bases). This sequence was found in a woman in her 50s with acute or convalescent COVID-19. Here the CDR3 DNA reads TGTGCCGGCGTAACAGGGTTGTCGGGGGAGCTGTTTTTT. As protein: CAGVTGLSGELFF.